These 2 T cell receptor beta chains were all obtained from the same sample, sequenced in a study of blood T cell dynamics during melanoma immunotherapy (dated by TCRdb to the early 2020s). Library preparation used the immunoSEQ multiplex PCR assay. TCRdb obtained this table from immuneACCESS and retained in-frame rearrangements with V and J assigned. These tables miss some clones; where compared with another copy, unresolved V genes account for less than half of the shortfall, and the remainder is unexplained. This sample has over a thousand clones in its table, and roughly four fifths of those were observed once. Approximately 15% of the sample lies in the top ten. Antigens of these TCRs are unknown. The time point label of this sample denotes: pre-treatment baseline. Immune-effector (TIE) cells were defined as CD3+ CD4- CD8+ CD45RA- CD45RO-high CD27- CCR7- memory T cells. Overall study outcomes, separate from this receptor: Of the sorted CD8+ subsets, TIE cells had both the greatest clonality and the greatest similarity to cfDNA CDR3 sequences, which suggests active turnover converging on dominant clones.

The specimen was CD8+ T cells from blood, collected from a patient treated with checkpoint blockade. What the cell subset or site label conveys for this sample: immune-effector CD8+ memory T cells, CD45RO-high CCR7- CD27-. The receptors originated from a human donor with melanoma.

The chain recombines TRBV12-5 with TRBJ2-1; 11 bases fit TRBD1. The V gene end was trimmed by 8 bases and the J gene end by 4 bases; junction bases not matched to a gene: 7. The germline V gene encodes CDR1 LGHNT and CDR2 FRNRAP. The CDR3 is 15 residues long. CDR3: CASSGTGGIYNEQFF. DNA for the CDR3: TGTGCTAGTTCCGGGACAGGGGGTATTTACAATGAGCAGTTCTTC.

The chain couples TRBV4-1 to TRBJ1-3; D unclear. There are 16 residues in the CDR3. Germline V CDR1 and CDR2: MGHRA, YSYEKL. V was pared by 0 bases and J by 0 bases, with 9 bases between. This CDR3 is CASSQEGRNSGNTIYF. The CDR3 DNA sequence: TGCGCCAGCAGCCAAGAAGGTAGAAACTCTGGAAACACCATATATTTT.